This T cell receptor (beta chain) comes out of a study of cytomegalovirus exposure and HLA in healthy donors. Study-level results: The TCR clusters that emerged in the first cohort tended, a later analysis found, to co-occur in the approximately 110 validation repertoires. A few CMV-associated chains were confirmed in vitro to be specific for CMV antigens. Among TCR beta chains, those listed as cytomegalovirus-associated numbered under 200.

The donors were in the approximately 120-subject validation cohort, distinct from the approximately 610-subject first cohort. Comment on this clone: Its specificity is not known.

Germline V CDR1 and CDR2: SEHNR, FQNEAQ (reference sequence). The CDR3 length is 11 residues. The germline V and J ends were trimmed by 10 bases and 7 bases, with 11 bases remaining between them. Assay: immunoSEQ multiplex PCR; the TCRdb copy retains only in-frame clones and omits some. There are about 160,000 clones in the sample; roughly 90% occur only once, and 4% to 5% lies in the top ten. The chain carries TRBV7-9 and TRBJ2-1; the D is unclear. The TCR was taken from a man between 18 and 35 years old in good health and CMV-seropositive. Sequenced sample: PBMCs. CDR3 amino acids: CANTRANEQFF. CDR3 DNA: TGTGCCAACACCCGAGCGAATGAGCAGTTCTTC.